This TCR beta chain is from a study of Ad26.COV2.S vaccination and SARS-CoV-2 variants. Treatment in this sample: roughly 18 received Ad26.COV2.S at low or high dose, single or two shots; five or six received placebo; per-sample allocation not given. All samples were drawn on day 63, counting from the first vaccine or placebo injection. Adults aged 18-55 years in Boston included the donor. The CDR3 has 14 residues. The germline gives CDR1 GTSNPN, CDR2 SVGIG (reference sequence). V lost 7 bases to trimming and J lost 1 base, with 17 bases between them. Data came from immunoSEQ multiplex PCR; TCRdb stores just in-frame clones and leaves some out. The sample records about 500,000 clones, around 89% being singletons.

The V call is TRBV30, the J call TRBJ2-7; D is possibly TRBD1 (6 bases). The sequences come from peripheral blood, collected in a trial of Ad26.COV2.S vaccine versus placebo. This sequence originates from a person between 18 and 60 years old who received the Ad26.COV2.S COVID-19 vaccine or a placebo. CDR3 DNA: TGTGCCTTGGCAGCCGGGACACCGTCCTACGAGCAGTACTTC. It yields the protein CALAAGTPSYEQYF. Full variable domain (missing parts from reference TRBV30 and TRBJ2-7): SQTIHQWPATLVQPVGSPLSLECTVEGTSNPNLYWYRQAAGRGLQLLFYSVGIGQISSEVPQNLSASRPQDRQFILSSKKLLLSDSGFYLCALAAGTPSYEQYFGPGTRLTVT.